This TCR beta chain was sequenced in a study of blood T cell repertoires in COVID-19. Study-wide background: The samples span acute and convalescent COVID-19 from the United States, Italy and Spain. From T cells, B-cell-depleted T cells, or PBMCs came the material, which was cDNA or gDNA.

The CDR3 consists of 13 residues. CDR1 is LNHDA, CDR2 SQIVND, per germline (reference sequence). The V segment lost 4 bases and the J segment 7 bases; nucleotides outside the gene matches: 4. Original methodology: Amplification with reference gene primers provided the estimates of nucleated cell counts. Data came from immunoSEQ multiplex PCR; TCRdb stores just in-frame clones and leaves some out. For V, J and clone size, that table is used; D and trimming come from the DNA. This table holds some 250,000 clones, roughly 83% found once. The chain uses TRBV19 and TRBJ1-2; 9 bases line up with TRBD1. Sequenced input: peripheral blood. This receptor was taken from a man aged 40-49 years with acute or convalescent COVID-19. This chain's CDR3 is CASSRDRESGYTF. The CDR3 DNA is TGTGCCAGTAGTAGGGACAGGGAATCTGGCTACACCTTC. Using reference TRBV19 and TRBJ1-2 for the parts outside the CDR3, the full variable domain is DGGITQSPKYLFRKEGQNVTLSCEQNLNHDAMYWYRQDPGQGLRLIYYSQIVNDFQKGDIAEGYSVSREKKESFPLTVTSAQKNPTAFYLCASSRDRESGYTFGSGTRLTVV.